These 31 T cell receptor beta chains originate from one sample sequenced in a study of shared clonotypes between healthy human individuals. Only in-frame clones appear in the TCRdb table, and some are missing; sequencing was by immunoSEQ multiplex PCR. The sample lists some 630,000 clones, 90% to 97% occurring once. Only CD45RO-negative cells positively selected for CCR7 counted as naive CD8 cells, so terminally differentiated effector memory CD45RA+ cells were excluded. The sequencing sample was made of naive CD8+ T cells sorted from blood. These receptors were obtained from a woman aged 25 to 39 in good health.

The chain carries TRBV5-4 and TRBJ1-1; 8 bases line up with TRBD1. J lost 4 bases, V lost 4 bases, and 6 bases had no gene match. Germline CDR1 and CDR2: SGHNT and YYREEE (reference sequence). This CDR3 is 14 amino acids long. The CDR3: CASSTSGGATEAFF. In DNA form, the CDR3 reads TGTGCCAGCAGCACGTCAGGGGGCGCCACTGAAGCTTTCTTT.

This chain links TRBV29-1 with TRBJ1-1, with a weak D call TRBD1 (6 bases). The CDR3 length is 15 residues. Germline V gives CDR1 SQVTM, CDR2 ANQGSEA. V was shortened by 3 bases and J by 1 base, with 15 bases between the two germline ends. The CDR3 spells CSVEGGRTPNTEAFF. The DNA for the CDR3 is TGCAGCGTTGAGGGGGGGCGAACCCCGAACACTGAAGCTTTCTTT.

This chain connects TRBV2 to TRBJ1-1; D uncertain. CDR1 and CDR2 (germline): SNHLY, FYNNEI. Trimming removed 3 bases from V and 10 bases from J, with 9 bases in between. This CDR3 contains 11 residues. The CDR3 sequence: CASSDRGLAFF. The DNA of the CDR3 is TGTGCCAGCAGTGACCGAGGGCTAGCTTTCTTT.

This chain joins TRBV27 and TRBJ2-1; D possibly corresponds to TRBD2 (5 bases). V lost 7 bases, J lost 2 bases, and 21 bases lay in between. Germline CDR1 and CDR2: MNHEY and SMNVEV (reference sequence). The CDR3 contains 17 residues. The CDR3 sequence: CASTTSGSAVPYNEQFF. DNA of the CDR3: TGTGCCAGCACTACTTCTGGGTCAGCGGTACCCTACAATGAGCAGTTCTTC.

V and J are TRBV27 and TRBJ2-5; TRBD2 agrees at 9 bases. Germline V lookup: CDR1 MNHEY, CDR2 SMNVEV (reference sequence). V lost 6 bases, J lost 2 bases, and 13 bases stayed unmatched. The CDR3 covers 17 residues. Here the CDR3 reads CASSLLPTSGYQETQYF. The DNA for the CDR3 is TGTGCCAGCAGCTTGCTCCCGACTAGCGGTTATCAAGAGACCCAGTACTTC.

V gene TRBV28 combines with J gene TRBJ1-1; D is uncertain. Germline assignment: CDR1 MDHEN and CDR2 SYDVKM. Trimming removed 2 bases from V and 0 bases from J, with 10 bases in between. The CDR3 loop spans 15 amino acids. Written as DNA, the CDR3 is TGTGCCAGCAGTTTAATACCGGGAATGAACACTGAAGCTTTCTTT. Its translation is CASSLIPGMNTEAFF.

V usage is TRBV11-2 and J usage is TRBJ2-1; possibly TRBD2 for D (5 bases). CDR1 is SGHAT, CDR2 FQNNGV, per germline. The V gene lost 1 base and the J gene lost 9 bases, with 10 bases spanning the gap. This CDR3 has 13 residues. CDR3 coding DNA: TGTGCCAGCAGCTTAGGACTATCTCCTGAGCAGTTCTTC. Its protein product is CASSLGLSPEQFF.

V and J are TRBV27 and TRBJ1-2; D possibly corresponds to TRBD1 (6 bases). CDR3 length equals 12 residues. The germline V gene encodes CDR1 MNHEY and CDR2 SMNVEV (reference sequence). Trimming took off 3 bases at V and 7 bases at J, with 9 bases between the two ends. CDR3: CASSFVGGGYTF. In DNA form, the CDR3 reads TGTGCCAGCAGTTTCGTAGGGGGTGGCTACACCTTC.

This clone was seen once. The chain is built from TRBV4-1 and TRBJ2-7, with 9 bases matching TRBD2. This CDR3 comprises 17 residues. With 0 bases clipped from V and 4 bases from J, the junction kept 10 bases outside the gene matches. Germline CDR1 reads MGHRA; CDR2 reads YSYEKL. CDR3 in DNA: TGCGCCAGCAGCCAAGAAACTGGGCGGGAGGGCCTTTACGAGCAGTACTTC. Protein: CASSQETGREGLYEQYF.

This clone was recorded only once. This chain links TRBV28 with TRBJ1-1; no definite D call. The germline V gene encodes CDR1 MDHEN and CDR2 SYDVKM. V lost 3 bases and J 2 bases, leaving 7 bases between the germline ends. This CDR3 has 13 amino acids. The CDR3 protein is CASSFQLNTEAFF. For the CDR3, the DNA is TGTGCCAGCAGTTTCCAACTTAACACTGAAGCTTTCTTT. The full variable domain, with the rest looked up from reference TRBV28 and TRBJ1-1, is DVKVTQSSRYLVKRTGEKVFLECVQDMDHENMFWYRQDPGLGLRLIYFSYDVKMKEKGDIPEGYSVSREKKERFSLILESASTNQTSMYLCASSFQLNTEAFFGQGTRLTVV.

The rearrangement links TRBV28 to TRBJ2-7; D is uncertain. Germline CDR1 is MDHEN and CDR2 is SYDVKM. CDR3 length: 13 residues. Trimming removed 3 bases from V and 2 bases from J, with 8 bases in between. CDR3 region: CASSFGQAYEQYF. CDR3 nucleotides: TGTGCCAGCAGTTTTGGGCAGGCCTACGAGCAGTACTTC.

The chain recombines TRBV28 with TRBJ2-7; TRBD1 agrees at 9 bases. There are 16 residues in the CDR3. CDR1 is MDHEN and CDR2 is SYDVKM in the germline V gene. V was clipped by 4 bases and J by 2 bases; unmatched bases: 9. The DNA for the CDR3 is TGTGCCAGCAGTTCAACCTCCGGGACAGGGACCTACGAGCAGTACTTC. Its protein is CASSSTSGTGTYEQYF.

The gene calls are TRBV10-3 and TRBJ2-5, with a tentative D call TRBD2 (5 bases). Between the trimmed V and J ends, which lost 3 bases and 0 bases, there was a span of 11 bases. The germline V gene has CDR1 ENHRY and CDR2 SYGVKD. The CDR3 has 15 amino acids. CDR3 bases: TGTGCCATCAGTGACCTTGGACTCCACCAAGAGACCCAGTACTTC. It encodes CAISDLGLHQETQYF.

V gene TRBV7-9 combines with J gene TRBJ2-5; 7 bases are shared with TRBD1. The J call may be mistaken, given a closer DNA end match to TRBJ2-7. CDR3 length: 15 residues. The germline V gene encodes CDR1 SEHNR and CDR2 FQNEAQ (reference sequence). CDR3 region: CASSLDREKPYEQYF. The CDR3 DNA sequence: TGTGCCAGCAGCCTAGACAGGGAGAAACCCTACGAGCAGTACTTC.

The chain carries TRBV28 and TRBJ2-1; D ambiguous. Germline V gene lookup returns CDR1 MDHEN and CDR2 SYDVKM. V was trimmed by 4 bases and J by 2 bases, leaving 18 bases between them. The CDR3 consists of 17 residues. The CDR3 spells CASSSYAAAGPYNEQFF. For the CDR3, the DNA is TGTGCCAGCAGTTCCTATGCCGCCGCCGGGCCCTACAATGAGCAGTTCTTC.

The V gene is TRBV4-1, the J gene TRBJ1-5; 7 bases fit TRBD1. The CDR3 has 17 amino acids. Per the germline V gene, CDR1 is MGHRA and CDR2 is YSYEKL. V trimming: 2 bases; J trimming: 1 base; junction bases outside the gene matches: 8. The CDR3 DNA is TGCGCCAGCAGCCAACCTCGACAGGGACGAAGCAATCAGCCCCAGCATTTT. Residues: CASSQPRQGRSNQPQHF.

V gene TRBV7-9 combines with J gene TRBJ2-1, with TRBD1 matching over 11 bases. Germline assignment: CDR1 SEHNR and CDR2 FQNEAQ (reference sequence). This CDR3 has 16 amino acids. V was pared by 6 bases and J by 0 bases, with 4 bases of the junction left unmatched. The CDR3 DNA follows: TGTGCCAGCAGGACCGGGACAGGGGGCTCCTACAATGAGCAGTTCTTC. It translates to CASRTGTGGSYNEQFF.

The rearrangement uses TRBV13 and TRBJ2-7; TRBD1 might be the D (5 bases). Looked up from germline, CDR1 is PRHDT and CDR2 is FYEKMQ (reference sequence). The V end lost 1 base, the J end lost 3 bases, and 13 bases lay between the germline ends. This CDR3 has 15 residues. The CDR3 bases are TGTGCCAGCAGCTTAGAGGCAGGGCCAAACTACGAGCAGTACTTC. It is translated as CASSLEAGPNYEQYF.

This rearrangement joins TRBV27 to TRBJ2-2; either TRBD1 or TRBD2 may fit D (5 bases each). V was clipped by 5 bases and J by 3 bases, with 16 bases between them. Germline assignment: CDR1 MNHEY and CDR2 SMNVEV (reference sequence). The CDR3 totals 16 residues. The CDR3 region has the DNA TGTGCCAGCAGTCCTGGGACGGGGTTCGACACCGGGGAGCTGTTTTTT. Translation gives CASSPGTGFDTGELFF.

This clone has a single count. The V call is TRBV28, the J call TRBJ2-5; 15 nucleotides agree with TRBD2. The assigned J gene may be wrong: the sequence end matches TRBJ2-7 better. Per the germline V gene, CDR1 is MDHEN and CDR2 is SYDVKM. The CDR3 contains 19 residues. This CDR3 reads CASSTPGTRTSGRVHEQYF. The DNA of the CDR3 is TGTGCCAGCAGTACACCCGGGACAAGGACTAGCGGGAGGGTCCACGAGCAGTACTTC.

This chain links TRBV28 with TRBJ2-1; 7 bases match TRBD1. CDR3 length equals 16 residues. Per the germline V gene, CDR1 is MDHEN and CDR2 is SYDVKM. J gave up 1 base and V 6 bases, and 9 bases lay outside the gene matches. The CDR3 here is CASSLLLQGSYNEQFF. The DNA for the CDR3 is TGTGCCAGCAGCCTACTCCTACAGGGGTCCTACAATGAGCAGTTCTTC.

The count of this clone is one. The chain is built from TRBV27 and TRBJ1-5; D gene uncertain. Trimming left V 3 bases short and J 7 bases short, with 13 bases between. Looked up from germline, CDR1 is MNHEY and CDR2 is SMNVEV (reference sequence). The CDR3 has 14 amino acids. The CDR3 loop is CASSLIGGWQPQHF. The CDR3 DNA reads TGTGCCAGCAGTTTGATCGGTGGTTGGCAGCCCCAGCATTTT.

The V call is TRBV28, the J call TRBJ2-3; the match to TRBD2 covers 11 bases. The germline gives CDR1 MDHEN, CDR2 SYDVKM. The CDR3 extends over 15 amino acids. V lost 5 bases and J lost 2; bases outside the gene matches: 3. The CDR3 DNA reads TGTGCCAGCAGTGTACTAGCGGGAGTCACAGATACGCAGTATTTT. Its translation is CASSVLAGVTDTQYF.

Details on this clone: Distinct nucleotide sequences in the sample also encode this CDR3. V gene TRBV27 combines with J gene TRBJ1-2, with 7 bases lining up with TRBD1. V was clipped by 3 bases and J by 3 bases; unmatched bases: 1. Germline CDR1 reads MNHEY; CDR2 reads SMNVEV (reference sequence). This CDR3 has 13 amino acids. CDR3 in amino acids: CASSFGTDYGYTF. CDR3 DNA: TGTGCCAGCAGTTTCGGGACAGACTATGGCTACACCTTC.

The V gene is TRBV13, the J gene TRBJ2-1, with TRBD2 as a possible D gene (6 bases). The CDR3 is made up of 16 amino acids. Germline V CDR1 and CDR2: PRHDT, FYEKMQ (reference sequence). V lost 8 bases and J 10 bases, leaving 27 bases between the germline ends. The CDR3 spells CASQEGILEGAQEQFF. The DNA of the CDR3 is TGTGCCAGCCAGGAGGGGATCCTTGAAGGGGCGCAAGAGCAGTTCTTC.

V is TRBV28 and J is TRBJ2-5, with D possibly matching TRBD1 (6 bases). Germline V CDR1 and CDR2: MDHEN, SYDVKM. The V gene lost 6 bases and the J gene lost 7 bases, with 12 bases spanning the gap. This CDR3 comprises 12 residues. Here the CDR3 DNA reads TGTGCCAGCAGCCCCGAGGGGGTGACCCAGTACTTC. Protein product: CASSPEGVTQYF.

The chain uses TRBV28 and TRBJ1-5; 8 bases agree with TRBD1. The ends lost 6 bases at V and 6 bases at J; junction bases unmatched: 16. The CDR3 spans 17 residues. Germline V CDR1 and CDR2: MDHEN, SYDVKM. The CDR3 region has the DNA TGTGCCAGCAGCGGCCAATTCTTCGGACAGGGTATTCAGCCCCAGCATTTT. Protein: CASSGQFFGQGIQPQHF.

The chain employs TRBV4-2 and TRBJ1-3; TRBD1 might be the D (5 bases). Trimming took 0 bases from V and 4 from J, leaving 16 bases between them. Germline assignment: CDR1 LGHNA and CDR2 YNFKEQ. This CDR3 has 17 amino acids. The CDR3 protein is CASSQDGQGGPGNTIYF. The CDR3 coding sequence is TGTGCCAGCAGCCAAGATGGGCAGGGTGGTCCAGGAAACACCATATATTTT.

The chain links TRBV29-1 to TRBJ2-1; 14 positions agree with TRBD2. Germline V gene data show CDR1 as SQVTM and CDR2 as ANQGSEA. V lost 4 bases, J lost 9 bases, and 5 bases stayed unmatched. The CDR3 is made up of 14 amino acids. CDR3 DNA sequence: TGCAGCGTTGGCGGGACTAGCGGGAGTATTGAGCAGTTCTTC. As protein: CSVGGTSGSIEQFF.

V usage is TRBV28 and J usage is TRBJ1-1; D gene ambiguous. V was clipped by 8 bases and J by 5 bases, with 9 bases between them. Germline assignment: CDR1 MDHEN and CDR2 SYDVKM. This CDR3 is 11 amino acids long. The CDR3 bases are TGTGCCAGCCGAGGGTTTACTGAAGCTTTCTTT. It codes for CASRGFTEAFF.

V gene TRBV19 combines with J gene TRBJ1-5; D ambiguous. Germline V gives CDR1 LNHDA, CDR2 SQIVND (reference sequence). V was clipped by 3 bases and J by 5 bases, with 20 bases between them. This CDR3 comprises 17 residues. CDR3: CASSIWQDPQSYQPQHF. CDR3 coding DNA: TGTGCCAGTAGTATCTGGCAGGACCCCCAATCGTATCAGCCCCAGCATTTT. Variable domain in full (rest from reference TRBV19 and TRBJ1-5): DGGITQSPKYLFRKEGQNVTLSCEQNLNHDAMYWYRQDPGQGLRLIYYSQIVNDFQKGDIAEGYSVSREKKESFPLTVTSAQKNPTAFYLCASSIWQDPQSYQPQHFGDGTRLSIL.